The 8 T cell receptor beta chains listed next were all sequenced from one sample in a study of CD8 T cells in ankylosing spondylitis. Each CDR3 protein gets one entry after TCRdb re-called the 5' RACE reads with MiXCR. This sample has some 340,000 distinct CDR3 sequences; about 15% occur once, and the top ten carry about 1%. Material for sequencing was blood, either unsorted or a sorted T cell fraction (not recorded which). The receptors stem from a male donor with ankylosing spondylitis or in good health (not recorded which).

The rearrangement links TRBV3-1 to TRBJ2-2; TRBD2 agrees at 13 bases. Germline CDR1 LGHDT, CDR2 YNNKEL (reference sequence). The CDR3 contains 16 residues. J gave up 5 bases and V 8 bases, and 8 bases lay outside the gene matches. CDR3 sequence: CASGTSGAPRTGELFF. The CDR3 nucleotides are TGTGCCAGCGGGACTAGCGGGGCCCCGAGGACCGGGGAGCTGTTTTTT.

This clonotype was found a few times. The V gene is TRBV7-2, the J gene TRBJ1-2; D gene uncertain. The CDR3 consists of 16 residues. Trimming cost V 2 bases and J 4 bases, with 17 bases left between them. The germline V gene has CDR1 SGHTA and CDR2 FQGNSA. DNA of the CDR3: TGTGCCAGCAGCTTAACTGGTTCCGGGGTTGGCTATGGCTACACCTTC. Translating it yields CASSLTGSGVGYGYTF.

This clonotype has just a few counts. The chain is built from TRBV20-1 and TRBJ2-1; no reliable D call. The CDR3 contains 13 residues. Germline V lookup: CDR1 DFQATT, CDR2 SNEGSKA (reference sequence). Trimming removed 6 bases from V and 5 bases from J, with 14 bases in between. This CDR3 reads CSAQRYGDNEQFF. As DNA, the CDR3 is TGCAGTGCCCAGAGATATGGGGACAATGAGCAGTTCTTC.

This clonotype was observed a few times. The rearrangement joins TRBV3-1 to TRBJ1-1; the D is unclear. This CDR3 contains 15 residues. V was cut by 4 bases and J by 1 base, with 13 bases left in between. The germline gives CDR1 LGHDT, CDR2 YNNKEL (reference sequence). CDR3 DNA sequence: TGTGCCAGCAGCCCGGTGATTCGAGGGAACACTGAAGCTTTCTTT. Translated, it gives CASSPVIRGNTEAFF.

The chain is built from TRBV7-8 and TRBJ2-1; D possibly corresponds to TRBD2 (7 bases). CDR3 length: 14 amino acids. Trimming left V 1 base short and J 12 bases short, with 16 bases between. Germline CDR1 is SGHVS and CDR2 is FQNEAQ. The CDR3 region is CASSLEKQGRVQFF. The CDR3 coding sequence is TGTGCCAGCAGCTTAGAGAAGCAGGGGAGGGTGCAGTTCTTC. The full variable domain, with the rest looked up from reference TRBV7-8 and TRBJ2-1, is GAGVSQSPRYKVAKRGQDVALRCDPISGHVSLFWYQQALGQGPEFLTYFQNEAQLDKSGLPSDRFFAERPEGSVSTLKIQRTQQEDSAVYLCASSLEKQGRVQFFGPGTRLTVL.

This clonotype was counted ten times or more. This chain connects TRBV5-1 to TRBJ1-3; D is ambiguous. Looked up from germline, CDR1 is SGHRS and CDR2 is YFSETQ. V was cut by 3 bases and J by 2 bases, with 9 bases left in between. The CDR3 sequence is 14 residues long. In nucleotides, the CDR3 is TGCGCCAGCAGCTCTGCCGCGACTGGAAACACCATATATTTT. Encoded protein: CASSSAATGNTIYF.

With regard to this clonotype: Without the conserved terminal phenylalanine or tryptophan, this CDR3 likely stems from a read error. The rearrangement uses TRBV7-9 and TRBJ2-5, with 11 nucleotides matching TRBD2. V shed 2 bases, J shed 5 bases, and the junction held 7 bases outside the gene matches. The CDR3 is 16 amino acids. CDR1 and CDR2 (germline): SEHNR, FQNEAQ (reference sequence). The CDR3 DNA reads TGTGCCAGCAGCTTACTAGCGGGAGGCCATGGGGAGACCCAGTACTTG. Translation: CASSLLAGGHGETQYL.

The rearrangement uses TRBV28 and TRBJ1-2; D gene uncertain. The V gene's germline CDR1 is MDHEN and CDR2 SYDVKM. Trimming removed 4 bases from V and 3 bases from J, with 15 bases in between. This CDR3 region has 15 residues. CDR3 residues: CASSSGSAGDYGYTF. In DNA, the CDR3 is TGTGCCAGCAGTTCTGGTTCGGCGGGAGACTATGGCTACACCTTC.